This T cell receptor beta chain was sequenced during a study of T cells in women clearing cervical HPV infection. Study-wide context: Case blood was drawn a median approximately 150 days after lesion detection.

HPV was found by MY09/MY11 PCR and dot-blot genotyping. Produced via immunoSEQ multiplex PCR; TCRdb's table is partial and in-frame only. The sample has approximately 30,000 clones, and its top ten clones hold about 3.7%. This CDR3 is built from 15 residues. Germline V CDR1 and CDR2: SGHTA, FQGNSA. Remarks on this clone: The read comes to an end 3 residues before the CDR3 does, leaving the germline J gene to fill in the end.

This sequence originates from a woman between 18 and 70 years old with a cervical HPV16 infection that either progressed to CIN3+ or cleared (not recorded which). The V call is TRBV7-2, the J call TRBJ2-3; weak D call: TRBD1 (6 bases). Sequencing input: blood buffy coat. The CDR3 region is CASSLVGAVQETQYF. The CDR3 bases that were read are TGTGCCAGCAGCTTAGTGGGGGCCGTACAAGAGACG.